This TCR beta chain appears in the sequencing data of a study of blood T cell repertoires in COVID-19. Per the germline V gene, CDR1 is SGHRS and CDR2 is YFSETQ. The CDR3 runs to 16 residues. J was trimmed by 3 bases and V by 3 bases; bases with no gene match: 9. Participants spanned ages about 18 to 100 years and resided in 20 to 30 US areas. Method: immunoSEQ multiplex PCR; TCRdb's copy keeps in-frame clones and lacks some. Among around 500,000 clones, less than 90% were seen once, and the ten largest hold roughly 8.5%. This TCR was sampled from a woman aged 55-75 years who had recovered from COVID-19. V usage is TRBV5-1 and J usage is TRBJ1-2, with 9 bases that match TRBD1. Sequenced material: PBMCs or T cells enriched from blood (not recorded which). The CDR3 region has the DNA TGCGCCAGCAGCTGGGTTACGGGACAGGGAGACTATGGCTACACCTTC. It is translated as CASSWVTGQGDYGYTF.